This is a list of T cell receptor beta chains from one sample in a study of blood T cell repertoires in COVID-19. Assay: immunoSEQ multiplex PCR; the TCRdb copy retains only in-frame clones and omits some. The sample shows under 300,000 clones, around 87% of them seen only once. Sequenced input: PBMCs or T cells enriched from blood (not recorded which). These receptors were obtained from a woman in her thirties or forties with acute COVID-19. Both conserved end residues are part of each CDR3. A D gene is named only where the DNA matches it firmly. Only part of the rows carry a size: once, few, many, or a class if the clone is expanded.

D	size	V	J	DNA	CDR3
TRBD1	-	TRBV25-1	TRBJ1-2	TGTGCCAGCAGGGGGACAGGGAGGTATGGCTACACCTTC	CASRGTGRYGYTF
TRBD2	-	TRBV5-8	TRBJ2-2	TGTGCCAGCAGCGGGGGGAATCCAGCGGGAATAACCGGGGAGCTGTTTTTT	CASSGGNPAGITGELFF
TRBD2	-	TRBV25-1	TRBJ2-3	TGTGCCAGCAGTGGCGGACTAGCGGGAGGGCCCACAGATACGCAGTATTTT	CASSGGLAGGPTDTQYF
-	-	TRBV5-1	TRBJ2-7	TGCGCCAGCAGCCGGACCCTAGCGAACGACGAGCAGTACTTC	CASSRTLANDEQYF
TRBD2	-	TRBV5-4	TRBJ2-2	TGTGCCAGCAGCAAGGGACTAGCGAGGGGTAACACCGGGGAGCTGTTTTTT	CASSKGLARGNTGELFF
-	-	TRBV18	TRBJ1-1	TGTGCCAGCTCACCCGGGGACTTGGACACGAACACTGAAGCTTTCTTT	CASSPGDLDTNTEAFF
-	-	TRBV7-3	TRBJ2-1	TGTGCCAGCAGCTCAGTTGGCAGGGGAACTGAGCAGTTCTTC	CASSSVGRGTEQFF
-	-	TRBV4-2	TRBJ2-1	TGTGCCAGCAGCCAAGATGTGCGGGGGCAGTGGGAGCAGTTCTTC	CASSQDVRGQWEQFF
TRBD1	-	TRBV6-5	TRBJ1-3	TGTGCCAGCAGTACAGGGGTCGGAAACACCATATATTTT	CASSTGVGNTIYF
-	-	TRBV10-1	TRBJ2-7	TGCGCCAGCAGTGAGAGGTCCGGGGAAGGTGGTAGGTACGAGCAGTACTTC	CASSERSGEGGRYEQYF
TRBD2	-	TRBV3-1/TRBV3-2	TRBJ2-3	TGTGCCAGCAGCCAGGGGGACTACAACACAGATACGCAGTATTTT	CASSQGDYNTDTQYF
TRBD1	-	TRBV27	TRBJ1-3	TGTGCCACCAGGAGTCAGGGGGCCGGAAACACCATATATTTT	CATRSQGAGNTIYF
-	-	TRBV25-1	TRBJ1-3	TGTGCCAGCAGTGACCAGACAGTCTCTGGAAACACCATATATTTT	CASSDQTVSGNTIYF
TRBD2	-	TRBV28	TRBJ2-3	TGTGCCCTCACCCGGGAGGTCGGCACAGATACGCAGTATTTT	CALTREVGTDTQYF
-	few	TRBV6-5	TRBJ1-4	TGTGCCAGCAGAGCCCGGGACTCCGTGTATGAAAAACTGTTTTTT	CASRARDSVYEKLFF
TRBD2	-	TRBV3-1/TRBV3-2	TRBJ2-1	TGTGCCAGCAGCCCAAGGTTTTCGGCGGGAGTTCACAATGAGCAGTTCTTC	CASSPRFSAGVHNEQFF
-	-	TRBV7-8	TRBJ1-5	TGTGCCAGCAGCTTAGCGTCAAATCAGCCCCAGCATTTT	CASSLASNQPQHF
-	-	TRBV7-7	TRBJ2-1	TGTGCTAGCAGCTTAGTTCGGAGCTCCTACAATGAGCAGTTCTTC	CASSLVRSSYNEQFF
TRBD2	-	TRBV30	TRBJ2-7	TGTGCCTGGGTGGGAGCGGGACTCGAGCAGTACTTC	CAWVGAGLEQYF
-	few	TRBV3-1/TRBV3-2	TRBJ2-1	TGTGCCAGCAGCCCAGGGACTTTCGGTGAGCAGTTCTTC	CASSPGTFGEQFF
TRBD1	-	TRBV30	TRBJ2-1	TGTGCCTGGAGTGAGAAATACAGGGGTTACTACGGTGAGCAGTTCTTC	CAWSEKYRGYYGEQFF
-	few	TRBV7-8	TRBJ1-3	TGTGCCAGCAGCTTAGGGACAGCTGGAAACACCATATATTTT	CASSLGTAGNTIYF
-	-	TRBV27	TRBJ2-2	TGTGCCAGCAGTTTACCCGGGGCGAACACCGGGGAGCTGTTTTTT	CASSLPGANTGELFF
-	-	TRBV2	TRBJ2-1	TGTGCCAGCAGTTGGACAGTCTCCTACAATGAGCAGTTCTTC	CASSWTVSYNEQFF
-	-	TRBV7-2	TRBJ2-2	TGTGCCAGCAGCTTTGGACTCGTAGCATCCGGGGAGCTGTTTTTT	CASSFGLVASGELFF
TRBD1	-	TRBV5-1	TRBJ1-4	TGCGCCAGCAGCACGGACAGGGTAACTAATGAAAAACTGTTTTTT	CASSTDRVTNEKLFF
-	-	TRBV18	TRBJ1-5	TGTGCCAGCTCACTCGGGGGGCGTTCGAATCAGCCCCAGCATTTT	CASSLGGRSNQPQHF
TRBD1	-	TRBV11-3	TRBJ1-2	TGTGCCAGCAGCTTAGATGACAGGGACTATGGCTACACCTTC	CASSLDDRDYGYTF